Sequencing of this T cell receptor (beta chain) was carried out in a study of T cell clonotyping in hematopoietic cell transplantation. Study overall: Cytoreduction preceded collection of pretransplant recipient samples. Study conclusions and caveats: Without cell sorting, CD4 versus CD8 contributions remain unresolved.

Clones were sequenced by immunoSEQ multiplex PCR, and TCRdb holds only the in-frame ones, with some missing. Of 65,000 to 80,000 clones listed, about 95% are singletons. CDR1 MDHEN and CDR2 SYDVKM come from the germline V gene. The junction had 16 bases not matched to a gene; V was cut back by 7 bases and J by 7 bases. CDR3 size: 16 residues. Time point defined: recipient sample about 28 days before transplant, after cytoreduction. With respect to this clone: Its antigen is unidentified.

The sequence derives from a woman in her 50s with acute myeloid leukemia. Some clones in this sample may be carry-over from other donors' samples. The input for sequencing was peripheral blood mononuclear cells, taken before stem cell transplant. The V gene is TRBV28, the J gene TRBJ1-5, with 7 positions matching TRBD1. The CDR3 region is CASTSKQGIGGQPQHF. CDR3 sequence (DNA): TGTGCCAGCACCTCCAAACAGGGGATTGGGGGGCAGCCCCAGCATTTT.